The text below deals with one T cell receptor (beta chain). Its antigen is as yet unknown. The donors were members of the validation cohort, which comprised 90 to 150 subjects and was separate from the first cohort of 670 or so subjects. This sample was taken from a study of cytomegalovirus exposure and HLA in healthy donors. Whole-study context: The approximately 710 first-cohort repertoires and the 100 to 150 validation repertoires shared the same platform, a later analysis reported. Study results and limitations: Most TCR sequences were rare, but some public TCRs occurred in many donors.

Generated by immunoSEQ multiplex PCR, the TCRdb table keeps only in-frame clones and is missing some. Of about 63,000 clones in the sample, more than 80% are singletons; the top ten hold 0.95% to 1.5%. CDR3 length: 16 residues. The V end was cut by 3 bases, the J end by 0 bases, with 12 bases between. The V gene's germline CDR1 is MNHEY and CDR2 SVGAGI. This clonotype was sampled from a woman aged 18-29 years in good health and CMV-seronegative. Specimen: PBMCs. This rearrangement joins TRBV6-5 to TRBJ2-1; D is perhaps TRBD2 (6 bases). In DNA form, the CDR3 reads TGTGCCAGCAGTTATTCGGCCGGGAGCTCCTACAATGAGCAGTTCTTC. Translation gives CASSYSAGSSYNEQFF.